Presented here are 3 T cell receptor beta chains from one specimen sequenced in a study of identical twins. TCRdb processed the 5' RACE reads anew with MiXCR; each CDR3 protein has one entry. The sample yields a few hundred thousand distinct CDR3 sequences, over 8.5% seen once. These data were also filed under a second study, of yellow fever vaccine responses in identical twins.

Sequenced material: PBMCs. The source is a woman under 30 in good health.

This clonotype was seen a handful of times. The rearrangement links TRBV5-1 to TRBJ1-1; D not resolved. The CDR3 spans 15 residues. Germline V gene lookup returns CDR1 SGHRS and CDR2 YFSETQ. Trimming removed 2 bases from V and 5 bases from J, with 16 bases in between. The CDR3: CASSLDGQVGTEAFF. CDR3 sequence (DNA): TGCGCCAGCAGCTTAGATGGGCAGGTAGGGACTGAAGCTTTCTTT.

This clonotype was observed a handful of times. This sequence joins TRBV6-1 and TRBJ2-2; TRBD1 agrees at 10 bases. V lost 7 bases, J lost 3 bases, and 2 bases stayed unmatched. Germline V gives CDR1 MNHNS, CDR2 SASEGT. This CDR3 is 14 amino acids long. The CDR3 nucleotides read TGTGCCAGCATCGGGACAGGGGACACCGGGGAGCTGTTTTTT. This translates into CASIGTGDTGELFF.

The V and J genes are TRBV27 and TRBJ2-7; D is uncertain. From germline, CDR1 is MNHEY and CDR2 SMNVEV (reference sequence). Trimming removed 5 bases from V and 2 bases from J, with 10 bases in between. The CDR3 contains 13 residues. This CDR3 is CASSPLGPYEQYF. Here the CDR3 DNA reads TGTGCCAGCAGTCCCCTCGGGCCCTACGAGCAGTACTTC.